This entry lists 12 T cell receptor beta chains sequenced from one sample in a study of blood T cell repertoires in COVID-19. Here immunoSEQ multiplex PCR was the method, and the copy in TCRdb shows in-frame clones only, minus some. The data hold around 130,000 clones, with around 84% observed a single time. The sequenced sample consisted of peripheral blood. All receptors come from a human donor in a cohort sampled during active COVID-19.

In regard to this clone: The sample contains more than one DNA sequence encoding this CDR3. The chain couples TRBV5-1 to TRBJ2-5; no clear D. This CDR3 spans 14 amino acids. The V and J ends lost 0 bases and 2 bases respectively, with 8 bases between them. CDR1 SGHRS and CDR2 YFSETQ come from the germline V gene. CDR3 residues: CASSLGALQETQYF. CDR3 coding DNA: TGCGCCAGCAGCTTGGGAGCTCTACAAGAGACCCAGTACTTC.

The J gene is TRBJ2-5, the V gene TRBV5-1, with 8 bases identical to TRBD2. Germline lookup yields CDR1 SGHRS and CDR2 YFSETQ. The CDR3 runs 16 residues. Trimming removed 3 bases from V and 5 bases from J; junction bases left unmatched: 12. Here the CDR3 DNA reads TGCGCCAGCAGCTCGGGACTAGTTACCTCTTGGGAGACCCAGTACTTC. This sequence encodes CASSSGLVTSWETQYF.

In this sample, this clone turned up once. The chain carries TRBV2 and TRBJ2-5; TRBD2 aligns across 8 bases. This CDR3 is built from 13 residues. Germline V gene data show CDR1 as SNHLY and CDR2 as FYNNEI. V gave up 6 bases and J gave up 5 bases; unmatched junction bases: 5. The CDR3 region is CASRGTRFETQYF. In nucleotides, the CDR3 is TGTGCCAGCAGAGGGACTAGATTCGAGACCCAGTACTTC.

The rearrangement uses TRBV2 and TRBJ1-3; perhaps TRBD1 as D (5 bases). Germline-derived CDR1 and CDR2 are SNHLY and FYNNEI. This CDR3 region has 15 residues. V lost 4 bases to trimming and J lost 2 bases, with 12 bases between them. The CDR3 reads CASSAGDAPGNTIYF. The CDR3 region has the DNA TGTGCCAGCAGTGCGGGGGACGCACCTGGAAACACCATATATTTT.

In this sample, this clone turned up once. The rearrangement uses TRBV28 and TRBJ2-1; 13 bases map to TRBD2. This CDR3 spans 20 amino acids. With V trimmed by 3 bases and J by 3 bases, 14 bases remained unmatched. CDR1 and CDR2 (germline): MDHEN, SYDVKM. The CDR3 sequence: CASSLGLWGLAGSHYNEQFF. CDR3 nucleotide sequence: TGTGCCAGCAGTTTGGGTCTTTGGGGACTAGCGGGGTCTCACTACAATGAGCAGTTCTTC.

This clone was seen once. This chain uses TRBV20-1 with TRBJ2-5; D unclear. The length of the CDR3 is 11 residues. V lost 2 bases, J lost 4 bases, and 5 bases lay in between. Germline V lookup: CDR1 DFQATT, CDR2 SNEGSKA (reference sequence). CDR3 nucleotides: TGCAGTGCTAGACTACTAGAGACCCAGTACTTC. Encoded protein: CSARLLETQYF.

The chain links TRBV5-1 to TRBJ2-3, with unresolved D. This CDR3 has 15 residues. CDR1 SGHRS and CDR2 YFSETQ come from the germline V gene. Trimming removed 0 bases at V and 0 bases at J, with 8 bases between. CDR3 in amino acids: CASSLAGRSTDTQYF. DNA for the CDR3: TGCGCCAGCAGCTTGGCCGGCAGGAGCACAGATACGCAGTATTTT.

The V gene is TRBV27, the J gene TRBJ1-2, with D possibly TRBD1 on 6 matching bases. Germline CDR1 MNHEY, CDR2 SMNVEV (reference sequence). V was shortened by 5 bases and J by 5 bases, with 9 bases between the two germline ends. The CDR3 loop spans 12 amino acids. The CDR3 reads CASSDRPYGYTF. CDR3 coding DNA: TGTGCCAGCAGTGACAGGCCTTATGGCTACACCTTC.

The CDR3 is CASSPRQGSYNEQFF. CDR3 DNA sequence: TGTGCCAGCAGCCCGCGACAGGGGTCCTACAATGAGCAGTTCTTC. The chain employs TRBV7-8 and TRBJ2-1, with TRBD1 matching 8 bases. Trimming cost V 5 bases and J 1 base; bases outside gene matches: 4. The CDR3 is made up of 15 amino acids. The germline V gene has CDR1 SGHVS and CDR2 FQNEAQ.

The genes are TRBV27 and TRBJ2-2; tentatively, D is TRBD1 (6 bases). V lost 6 bases to trimming and J lost 2 bases, with 19 bases between them. The germline CDR1 and CDR2 sequences are MNHEY and SMNVEV (reference sequence). The CDR3 extends over 17 amino acids. In nucleotides, the CDR3 is TGTGCCAGCAGAACGACAGGCACATTTATAAACACCGGGGAGCTGTTTTTT. This codes for CASRTTGTFINTGELFF.

The chain links TRBV7-9 to TRBJ2-7; 7 bases map to TRBD2. Germline CDR1 and CDR2: SEHNR and FQNEAQ (reference sequence). J lost 6 bases, V lost 5 bases, and 10 bases had no gene match. The CDR3 spans 14 residues. The CDR3 nucleotides are TGTGCCAGCAGCAAGGGAGGGACCACGTCCGAGCAGTACTTC. It specifies CASSKGGTTSEQYF.

V is TRBV2 and J is TRBJ1-4, with 8 bases lining up with TRBD1. Germline V gene data show CDR1 as SNHLY and CDR2 as FYNNEI. This CDR3 is built from 16 residues. J lost 4 bases, V lost 4 bases, and 8 bases had no gene match. The CDR3 is CASSGPGTGGNEKLFF. The CDR3 DNA sequence: TGTGCCAGCAGTGGACCAGGGACAGGAGGTAATGAAAAACTGTTTTTT. The full variable domain, completed using reference TRBV2 and TRBJ1-4, is EPEVTQTPSHQVTQMGQEVILRCVPISNHLYFYWYRQILGQKVEFLVSFYNNEISEKSEIFDDQFSVERPDGSNFTLKIRSTKLEDSAMYFCASSGPGTGGNEKLFFGSGTQLSVL.